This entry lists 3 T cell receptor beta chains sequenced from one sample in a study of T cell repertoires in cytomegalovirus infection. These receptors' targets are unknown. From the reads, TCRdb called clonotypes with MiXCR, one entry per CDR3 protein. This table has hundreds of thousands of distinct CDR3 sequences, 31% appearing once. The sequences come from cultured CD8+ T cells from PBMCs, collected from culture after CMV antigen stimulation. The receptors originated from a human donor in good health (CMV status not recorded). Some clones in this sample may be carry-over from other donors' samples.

CDR3: CASRRGGAGKVDEQFF. The CDR3 DNA reads TGTGCCAGCAGGAGGGGGGGTGCGGGGAAGGTTGATGAGCAGTTCTTC. The chain combines TRBV6-6 with TRBJ2-1; D may be TRBD2 (7 bases). The germline V gene encodes CDR1 MNHNY and CDR2 SVGAGI (reference sequence). V was clipped by 6 bases and J by 8 bases, with 23 bases between them. CDR3 length: 16 residues.

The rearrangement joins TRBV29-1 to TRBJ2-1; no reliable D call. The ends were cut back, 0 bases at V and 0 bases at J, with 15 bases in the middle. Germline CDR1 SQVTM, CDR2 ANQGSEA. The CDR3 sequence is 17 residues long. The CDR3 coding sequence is TGCAGCGTTGAAGACTTGCAGGACCGAGTCTCCTACAATGAGCAGTTCTTC. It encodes CSVEDLQDRVSYNEQFF.

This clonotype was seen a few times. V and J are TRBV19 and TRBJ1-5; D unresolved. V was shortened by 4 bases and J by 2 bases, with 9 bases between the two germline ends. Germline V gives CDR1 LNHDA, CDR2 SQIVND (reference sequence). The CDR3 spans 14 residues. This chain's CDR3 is CASSNILGNQPQHF. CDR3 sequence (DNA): TGTGCCAGTAGTAATATCTTGGGCAATCAGCCCCAGCATTTT.